The 20 T cell receptor beta chains reported below all come from one sample, sequenced in a study of T cell responses to AZD1222 COVID-19 vaccine. The method was immunoSEQ multiplex PCR; TCRdb's version includes in-frame clones alone and lacks a portion of them. The sample carries more than 100,000 clones, around 90% recorded once. The source was peripheral blood, collected on day 0 of AZD1222 vaccination. Receptor source: an adult in good health.

The rearrangement joins TRBV27 to TRBJ2-7, with D tentatively TRBD1 (5 bases). CDR1 and CDR2 from the germline V gene are MNHEY and SMNVEV (reference sequence). The CDR3 extends over 15 amino acids. With 2 bases removed from V and 2 bases from J, the gap between germline ends came to 13 bases. CDR3 coding DNA: TGTGCCAGCAGTTTAGCCCCAGGGCCCACCTACGAGCAGTACTTC. This translates into CASSLAPGPTYEQYF.

The V call is TRBV6-5, the J call TRBJ1-2, with 9 positions matching TRBD1. The germline V gene encodes CDR1 MNHEY and CDR2 SVGAGI. Unmatched junction bases numbered 7, after V lost 6 bases and J lost 2 bases. This CDR3 is 15 amino acids long. CDR3 sequence (DNA): TGTGCCAGCAGCGCCGACAGGGGGTCCAACTATGGCTACACCTTC. This codes for CASSADRGSNYGYTF.

The chain has TRBV5-1 and TRBJ1-4, with 8 bases fitting TRBD1. Germline V lookup: CDR1 SGHRS, CDR2 YFSETQ. The CDR3 loop spans 14 amino acids. V shed 6 bases, J shed 4 bases, and the junction held 5 bases outside the gene matches. CDR3 loop: CASTRDRLNEKLFF. CDR3 coding DNA: TGCGCCAGCACCCGGGACAGGCTTAATGAAAAACTGTTTTTT. The full variable domain, in which reference TRBV5-1 and TRBJ1-4 provide the parts outside the CDR3, is KAGVTQTPRYLIKTRGQQVTLSCSPISGHRSVSWYQQTPGQGLQFLFEYFSETQRNKGNFPGRFSGRQFSNSRSEMNVSTLELGDSALYLCASTRDRLNEKLFFGSGTQLSVL.

The genes are TRBV27 and TRBJ2-7, with TRBD1 matching over 8 bases. Germline CDR1 reads MNHEY; CDR2 reads SMNVEV (reference sequence). The CDR3 consists of 12 residues. V was pared by 5 bases and J by 8 bases, with 5 bases of the junction left unmatched. This CDR3 reads CASSDRGRKQYF. The CDR3 DNA follows: TGTGCCAGCAGTGACAGGGGAAGGAAGCAGTACTTC.

The count of this clone is one. The V and J genes are TRBV19 and TRBJ2-1, with 10 bases aligning to TRBD1. V lost 6 bases and J lost 1; bases outside the gene matches: 6. CDR3 size: 16 residues. Germline V CDR1 and CDR2: LNHDA, SQIVND (reference sequence). This CDR3 reads CASSQPGQGSYNEQFF. The CDR3 DNA reads TGTGCCAGTAGCCAACCGGGACAGGGGTCCTACAATGAGCAGTTCTTC.

This clone was found a few times. The gene calls are TRBV6-2 or TRBV6-3 and TRBJ2-7; the D is unclear. CDR3 length: 13 residues. From germline, CDR1 is MNHEY and CDR2 SVGEGT. V was pared by 2 bases and J by 4 bases, with 9 bases between. The CDR3 spells CASSYVLEYEQYF. The CDR3 region has the DNA TGTGCCAGCAGTTACGTATTGGAATACGAGCAGTACTTC.

This chain links TRBV24-1 with TRBJ1-1, with D hard to call. The CDR3 is 13 residues long. V lost 7 bases to trimming and J lost 0 bases, with 8 bases between them. Germline V gene data show CDR1 as KGHDR and CDR2 as SFDVKD. In DNA, the CDR3 is TGTGCCACCAGGGCCGGGGTGAACACTGAAGCTTTCTTT. Its protein is CATRAGVNTEAFF.

The chain joins TRBV28 to TRBJ1-3; TRBD1 is a possible D gene (6 bases). V dropped 4 bases and J dropped 4 bases, with 14 bases sitting between them. CDR1 MDHEN and CDR2 SYDVKM come from the germline V gene. The CDR3 sequence is 15 residues long. CDR3 in amino acids: CASSSPEGGGNTIYF. CDR3 nucleotide sequence: TGTGCCAGCAGTTCTCCAGAGGGGGGAGGAAACACCATATATTTT.

The rearrangement links TRBV4-1 to TRBJ1-5; the D gene is possibly TRBD1 (5 bases). Trimming stripped 8 bases from V and 4 bases from J, with 18 bases between. CDR1 and CDR2 from the germline V gene are MGHRA and YSYEKL. The CDR3 loop spans 15 amino acids. The CDR3 DNA sequence: TGCGCCAGCCGAGCGGGGGTACAGGTGAATCAGCCCCAGCATTTT. The encoded protein is CASRAGVQVNQPQHF.

This rearrangement joins TRBV4-3 to TRBJ1-2; the match to TRBD1 covers 7 bases. The CDR3 is 15 residues long. The trim removed 1 base at V and 4 bases at J, leaving 6 bases unmatched. Per the germline V gene, CDR1 is LGHNA and CDR2 is YSLEER. The CDR3 region has the DNA TGCGCCAGCAGCCAAGGTCAGGGGGATGCCTATGGCTACACCTTC. It translates to CASSQGQGDAYGYTF.

This chain links TRBV11-2 with TRBJ2-1, with 12 bases lining up with TRBD2. The J segment lost 1 base and the V segment lost 0 bases, leaving 7 bases of the junction unmatched. Germline CDR1 reads SGHAT; CDR2 reads FQNNGV. CDR3 length equals 19 residues. The CDR3 DNA sequence: TGTGCCAGCAGCTTAGATGCGCTAGCGGGGGGGAGGTCCTACAATGAGCAGTTCTTC. It is translated as CASSLDALAGGRSYNEQFF.

V and J are TRBV24-1 and TRBJ2-3; D gene uncertain. The CDR3 is 13 amino acids. Per germline, CDR1 KGHDR and CDR2 SFDVKD. Trimming removed 4 bases at V and 5 bases at J, with 9 bases between. The CDR3 sequence: CATSDPVGDTQYF. The CDR3 region has the DNA TGTGCCACCAGTGACCCCGTGGGAGATACGCAGTATTTT.

CDR3: CASTVEGFENQPQHF. CDR3 DNA sequence: TGTGCCAGCACGGTCGAAGGTTTTGAGAATCAGCCCCAGCATTTT. J is TRBJ1-5 and V is TRBV2; D is uncertain. V was trimmed by 7 bases and J by 4 bases, leaving 17 bases between them. Germline V gene lookup returns CDR1 SNHLY and CDR2 FYNNEI. The CDR3 totals 15 residues.

The CDR3, as DNA: TGTGCCAGCAGCTCAGACCATCAAGAGACCCAGTACTTC. It codes for CASSSDHQETQYF. V is TRBV11-2 and J is TRBJ2-5; D remains unclear. The germline V and J ends were trimmed by 4 bases and 2 bases, with 8 bases remaining between them. CDR1 is SGHAT and CDR2 is FQNNGV in the germline V gene. The CDR3 is 13 residues long.

This clone turned up a few times. The chain links TRBV7-8 to TRBJ1-1, with 8 bases lining up with TRBD1. The V gene's germline CDR1 is SGHVS and CDR2 FQNEAQ. V lost 5 bases to trimming and J lost 8 bases; unmatched junction nucleotides: 7. CDR3 length: 13 amino acids. The CDR3 region is CASSPRQGREAFF. In nucleotides, the CDR3 is TGTGCCAGCAGCCCTAGACAGGGGAGGGAAGCTTTCTTT.

The V gene is TRBV10-3, the J gene TRBJ2-7, with D perhaps TRBD1 (6 bases). CDR3 length: 13 amino acids. Trimming cost V 6 bases and J 5 bases, with 14 bases left between them. CDR1 ENHRY and CDR2 SYGVKD come from the germline V gene. CDR3 in amino acids: CAIRGTGMDEQYF. CDR3 DNA: TGTGCCATCAGAGGCACAGGGATGGACGAGCAGTACTTC.

CDR3 protein: CASSYRGRGSYEQYF. The CDR3 bases are TGTGCCAGCAGTTACCGCGGTCGTGGGTCCTACGAGCAGTACTTC. The rearrangement joins TRBV6-2 or TRBV6-3 to TRBJ2-7; D gene ambiguous. The CDR3 extends over 15 amino acids. Trimming stripped 2 bases from V and 1 base from J, with 12 bases between. Germline V lookup: CDR1 MNHEY, CDR2 SVGEGT.

V gene TRBV7-2 combines with J gene TRBJ2-5; D is unclear. The germline gives CDR1 SGHTA, CDR2 FQGNSA. Trimming took off 1 base at V and 0 bases at J, with 3 bases between the two ends. The CDR3 length is 13 residues. CDR3 sequence: CASSLDNQETQYF. CDR3 DNA sequence: TGTGCCAGCAGCTTAGATAACCAAGAGACCCAGTACTTC.

V gene TRBV6-5 combines with J gene TRBJ2-2; 7 bases are a match to TRBD2. The junction had 4 bases not matched to a gene; V was cut back by 2 bases and J by 4 bases. The CDR3 spans 15 residues. Germline CDR1 reads MNHEY; CDR2 reads SVGAGI. The CDR3 reads CASSYGGLITGELFF. The CDR3 coding sequence is TGTGCCAGCAGTTACGGGGGACTAATCACCGGGGAGCTGTTTTTT.

The chain uses TRBV30 and TRBJ1-5; D gene unclear. Trimming cost V 0 bases and J 4 bases, with 13 bases left between them. Per the germline V gene, CDR1 is GTSNPN and CDR2 is SVGIG (reference sequence). This CDR3 is 15 amino acids long. The CDR3 loop is CAWSVYGLMNQPQHF. The DNA for the CDR3 is TGTGCCTGGAGTGTATATGGACTGATGAATCAGCCCCAGCATTTT.